Each of the 11 T cell receptor beta chains below was sequenced from the same sample in a study of blood T cell repertoires in COVID-19. The protocol was immunoSEQ multiplex PCR, while the TCRdb copy is restricted to in-frame clones and leaves out a portion. The sample contains about 180,000 clones, less than 85% of which appear only once. Sequencing was carried out using peripheral blood. The receptor set was obtained from an older woman with COVID-19, enrolled during active disease.

The CDR3 DNA is TGTGCCAGCAGTGAGGCATCCGGGACAGAAGCTTTCTTT. Residues: CASSEASGTEAFF. This sequence joins TRBV6-1 and TRBJ1-1; a weak D match, TRBD1 (6 bases). Trimming left V 3 bases short and J 8 bases short, with 13 bases between. The CDR3 has 13 amino acids. Germline CDR1 reads MNHNS; CDR2 reads SASEGT.

This chain uses TRBV29-1 with TRBJ1-2; possibly TRBD1 for D (6 bases). The CDR3 is 18 residues long. Germline V gene sequence: CDR1 SQVTM, CDR2 ANQGSEA. Trimming pared 2 bases from V and 0 bases from J, leaving 22 bases between. CDR3: CSVESVRGGRLTNYGYTF. CDR3 DNA sequence: TGCAGCGTTGAATCTGTTAGGGGGGGACGATTAACTAACTATGGCTACACCTTC. Supplemented by reference TRBV29-1 and TRBJ1-2, the full variable domain reads SAVISQKPSRDICQRGTSLTIQCQVDSQVTMMFWYRQQPGQSLTLIATANQGSEATYESGFVIDKFPISRPNLTFSTLTVSNMSPEDSSIYLCSVESVRGGRLTNYGYTFGSGTRLTVV.

This rearrangement joins TRBV5-4 to TRBJ2-5; 10 nucleotides agree with TRBD2. Germline V lookup: CDR1 SGHNT, CDR2 YYREEE (reference sequence). With 3 bases clipped from V and 4 bases from J, the junction kept 12 bases outside the gene matches. The length of the CDR3 is 17 residues. CDR3 coding DNA: TGTGCCAGCAGCTCCAGCTCGCTAGCGGGGGCGGGAGAGACCCAGTACTTC. It yields the protein CASSSSSLAGAGETQYF.

The chain links TRBV21-1 to TRBJ1-4. TRBV21-1 is a recognized pseudogene. The CDR3 length is 16 residues. The CDR3 nucleotides read TGTGCCAGCAGCAAAGTCGGGGAAGCAGCTAATGAAAAACTGTTTTTT. Its translation: CASSKVGEAANEKLFF.

This clone occurred many times. This chain links TRBV7-9 with TRBJ2-5; TRBD2 might be the D (6 bases). The CDR3 length is 14 residues. CDR1 is SEHNR and CDR2 is FQNEAQ in the germline V gene (reference sequence). Trimming took off 4 bases at V and 3 bases at J, with 12 bases between the two ends. The DNA for the CDR3 is TGTGCCAGCAGCTCCGGGGGAACCGAAGAGACCCAGTACTTC. Amino acids: CASSSGGTEETQYF.

This clone was seen a handful of times. The CDR3 loop is CASSQRDRESEAFF. CDR3 in DNA: TGTGCCAGCAGCCAACGGGACAGGGAATCTGAAGCTTTCTTT. The chain recombines TRBV3-1 (or the pseudogene TRBV3-2) with TRBJ1-1; 9 nucleotides line up with TRBD1. Germline trimming cut 2 bases from V and 6 bases from J; bases unmatched to any gene: 4. The germline V gene has CDR1 LGHDT and CDR2 YNNKEL (reference sequence). CDR3 size: 14 residues.

The J gene is TRBJ2-7, the V gene TRBV27; TRBD1 matches at 7 bases. With 5 bases clipped from V and 1 base from J, the junction kept 8 bases outside the gene matches. Germline-derived CDR1 and CDR2 are MNHEY and SMNVEV (reference sequence). This CDR3 has 15 amino acids. CDR3 sequence: CASSTRTGPSYEQYV. As DNA, the CDR3 is TGTGCCAGCAGTACCCGGACAGGTCCTTCCTACGAGCAGTACGTC.

The chain is built from TRBV7-3 and TRBJ1-6; D is uncertain. V gave up 5 bases and J gave up 5 bases, with 16 bases separating them. CDR1 SGHTA and CDR2 FQGTGA come from the germline V gene. The CDR3 runs 16 residues. The CDR3 nucleotides read TGTGCCAGCAGCCGGGGTTTGAGAGGGAATAATTCACCCCTCCACTTT. Protein: CASSRGLRGNNSPLHF.

The V gene is TRBV5-1, the J gene TRBJ2-7; D is uncertain. The CDR3 loop spans 13 amino acids. The V end was cut by 0 bases, the J end by 11 bases, with 15 bases between. The germline V gene encodes CDR1 SGHRS and CDR2 YFSETQ. CDR3 in amino acids: CASSLEVTTPKYV. As DNA, the CDR3 is TGCGCCAGCAGCTTGGAGGTGACAACACCTAAGTACGTC.

This chain uses TRBV6-6 with TRBJ1-3; TRBD1 is a possible D gene (5 bases). CDR3 length equals 15 residues. V lost 2 bases, J lost 0 bases, and 8 bases lay in between. The germline V gene encodes CDR1 MNHNY and CDR2 SVGAGI (reference sequence). Here the CDR3 reads CASSYGATSGNTIYF. The CDR3 nucleotides are TGTGCCAGCAGTTACGGGGCCACCTCTGGAAACACCATATATTTT.

The CDR3 is CASSGRGQGAFHEQYV. CDR3 nucleotide sequence: TGTGCCAGCAGTGGAAGGGGACAGGGGGCTTTCCACGAGCAGTACGTC. The chain couples TRBV2 to TRBJ2-7; 12 bases agree with TRBD1. With V trimmed by 4 bases and J by 5 bases, 9 bases remained unmatched. Per the germline V gene, CDR1 is SNHLY and CDR2 is FYNNEI. This CDR3 spans 16 amino acids.